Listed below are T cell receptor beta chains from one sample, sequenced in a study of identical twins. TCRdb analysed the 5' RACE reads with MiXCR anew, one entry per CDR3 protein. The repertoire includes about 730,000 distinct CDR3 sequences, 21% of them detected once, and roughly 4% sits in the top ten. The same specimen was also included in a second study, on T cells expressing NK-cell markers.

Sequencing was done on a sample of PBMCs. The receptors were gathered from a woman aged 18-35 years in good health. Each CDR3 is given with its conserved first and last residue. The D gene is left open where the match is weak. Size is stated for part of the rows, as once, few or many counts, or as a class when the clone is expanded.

CSARDQPGVQETQYF	TGCAGTGCTAGAGATCAACCGGGGGTCCAAGAGACCCAGTACTTC	-	TRBJ2-5	few	TRBV20-1
CSVKRQGAYEQYF	TGCAGTGTTAAAAGACAGGGGGCCTACGAGCAGTACTTC	TRBD1	TRBJ2-7	few	TRBV20-1
CASSPDGSYTEAFF	TGTGCCAGCAGCCCCGATGGTTCTTACACTGAAGCTTTCTTT	-	TRBJ1-1	-	TRBV3-1
CASSFPLSGSYNEQFF	TGCGCCAGCAGCTTCCCTTTATCGGGTTCATACAATGAGCAGTTCTTC	-	TRBJ2-1	few	TRBV5-1
CSAQAPGLAGNEQFF	TGCAGTGCCCAGGCTCCGGGCCTAGCGGGTAATGAGCAGTTCTTC	TRBD2	TRBJ2-1	-	TRBV20-1
CASSFGTASYGYTF	TGTGCCAGCAGCTTCGGGACAGCGAGCTATGGCTACACCTTC	TRBD1	TRBJ1-2	-	TRBV7-2
CASSFPTLRTAKNIQYF	TGTGCCAGCAGCTTTCCGACGTTGAGAACCGCCAAAAACATTCAGTACTTC	-	TRBJ2-4	few	TRBV7-2
CASSQVGGRRYEQYF	TGCGCCAGCAGCCAAGTCGGCGGGAGGAGATACGAGCAGTACTTC	TRBD2	TRBJ2-7	-	TRBV4-3
CASSQEPRGGYTF	TGTGCCAGCAGCCAAGAGCCGAGGGGCGGCTACACCTTC	-	TRBJ1-2	-	TRBV3-1
CASSGSISYNEQFF	TGTGCCAGCAGCGGGAGTATCTCCTACAATGAGCAGTTCTTC	-	TRBJ2-1	few	TRBV2
CASSQELSGRSHEQFF	TGCGCCAGCAGCCAAGAGCTTAGCGGGAGATCACATGAGCAGTTCTTC	TRBD2	TRBJ2-1	-	TRBV4-3
CSASRPNEKLFF	TGCAGTGCTAGTAGGCCTAATGAAAAACTGTTTTTT	-	TRBJ1-4	few	TRBV20-1
CSVAKGADEQYF	TGCAGCGTCGCGAAGGGGGCGGACGAGCAGTACTTC	TRBD1	TRBJ2-7	-	TRBV29-1
CASSQETASTDTQYF	TGTGCCAGCAGCCAAGAAACAGCCTCCACGGATACGCAGTATTTT	-	TRBJ2-3	-	TRBV4-2
CASSAPGLASEFF	TGTGCCAGCAGCGCCCCCGGACTAGCCAGCGAGTTCTTC	TRBD2	TRBJ2-1	few	TRBV12-3/TRBV12-4
CASSFHRGSSSYNEQFF	TGCGCCAGCAGCTTTCACAGGGGCTCCAGCTCCTACAATGAGCAGTTCTTC	TRBD1	TRBJ2-1	-	TRBV4-3
CASSLGQGFAKKELFF	TGTGCCAGCAGCTTAGGACAGGGGTTTGCAAAGAAGGAGCTGTTTTTT	TRBD1	TRBJ2-2	-	TRBV7-2
CATSRDGTGRAKNIQYF	TGTGCCACCAGCAGAGACGGGACAGGGCGAGCCAAAAACATTCAGTACTTC	TRBD1	TRBJ2-4	many	TRBV15
CASSLVSTNRVEQFF	TGTGCCAGCAGCTTAGTTTCGACTAATCGAGTTGAGCAGTTCTTC	-	TRBJ2-1	-	TRBV7-2
CAIQGLAGGGEQYF	TGTGCCATACAGGGACTAGCGGGAGGAGGCGAGCAGTACTTC	TRBD2	TRBJ2-7	-	TRBV10-3
CASSQEGVWGGDGYTF	TGTGCCAGCAGCCAAGAGGGTGTCTGGGGCGGCGATGGCTACACCTTC	-	TRBJ1-2	-	TRBV3-1
CASSTFSRGLTDTQYF	TGTGCCAGCAGCACCTTTTCCCGGGGACTCACAGATACGCAGTATTTT	-	TRBJ2-3	-	TRBV11-2
CASHSPVRETQYF	TGTGCCAGTCATTCCCCGGTAAGAGAGACCCAGTACTTC	-	TRBJ2-5	-	TRBV5-5